Included here is one TCR beta chain sequence, with context. The CDR3 consists of 12 residues. The V end lost 7 bases, the J end lost 8 bases, and 12 bases lay between the germline ends. Germline assignment: CDR1 WSHSY and CDR2 SAAADI. CD45RO-negative, CCR7-selected cells formed the naive CD8 fraction, which excluded terminally differentiated effector memory CD45RA+ cells. The sample belongs to a study of shared clonotypes between healthy human individuals. Assay used: immunoSEQ multiplex PCR; TCRdb lists only in-frame clones, some missing. The sample lists roughly 2 million clones, less than 95% occurring once.

The clonotype comes from a man younger than 35 in good health. The sequencing input was naive CD8+ T cells sorted from blood. The V and J genes are TRBV10-2 and TRBJ2-1, with D possibly matching TRBD2 (6 bases). The CDR3 sequence is CASTTSPHEQFF. In DNA form, the CDR3 reads TGCGCCAGCACCACTAGCCCCCATGAGCAGTTCTTC.